This passage covers 27 T cell receptor beta chains from one sample sequenced in a study of shared T cell receptors in the human thymus (dated by TCRdb to the early 2020s). Libraries were built with the immunoSEQ multiplex PCR assay. TCRdb's version of the immuneACCESS table is confined to in-frame rearrangements and falls short of the full clone set. An unresolved V gene accounts for under half of the shortfall where checked; the remainder is of unknown origin. In this sample the table shows 650,000 to 950,000 clones, 70% to 90% of which occur a single time. The ten largest account for more than 0.008% of the sample. The data were also submitted as part of a second study, on human thymus T cells.

The sequenced sample consisted of thymocytes. These receptors all stem from a girl in the first two years of life with a congenital heart defect. Donor details come from another sample of the same person, matched by shared clones.

This clone came up a few times. In DNA, the CDR3 is TGTGCCAGCAGCCGGATACTGGGCCCCCGAATTCACTCTGGGGCCAACGTCCTGACTTTC. As protein: CASSRILGPRIHSGANVLTF. The chain has TRBV7-6 and TRBJ2-6, with D unresolved. The V gene lost 5 bases and the J gene lost 0 bases, with 23 bases spanning the gap. CDR1 SGHVS and CDR2 FNYEAQ come from the germline V gene. This CDR3 has 20 residues.

Here the CDR3 reads CASSPRRDSRNTEAFF. The DNA for the CDR3 is TGTGCCAGCAGCCCACGCAGGGACTCCAGGAACACTGAAGCTTTCTTT. The gene calls are TRBV11-2 and TRBJ1-1, with D possibly TRBD1 on 5 matching bases. The CDR3 has 16 residues. Trimming pared 5 bases from V and 1 base from J, leaving 17 bases between. From germline, CDR1 is SGHAT and CDR2 FQNNGV.

The chain links TRBV2 to TRBJ1-4; D not certain. V was pared by 8 bases and J by 6 bases, with 19 bases between. CDR1 and CDR2 (germline): SNHLY, FYNNEI. The CDR3 sequence is 15 residues long. CDR3 DNA sequence: TGTGCCAGCGGCCCCTTAAGCGAATGGTATGAAAAACTGTTTTTT. The encoded protein is CASGPLSEWYEKLFF.

The rearrangement links TRBV5-6 to TRBJ2-7; D is perhaps TRBD2 (5 bases). Germline-derived CDR1 and CDR2 are SGHDT and YYEEEE. V lost 1 base and J lost 4, with 18 bases in between. The CDR3 loop spans 16 amino acids. CDR3 sequence: CASSLFGDRGLYEQYF. DNA for the CDR3: TGTGCCAGCAGCTTGTTCGGGGATCGAGGGTTATACGAGCAGTACTTC.

The sample holds one count of this clone. This rearrangement joins TRBV9 to TRBJ2-6, with D perhaps TRBD2 (5 bases). Germline CDR1 SGDLS, CDR2 YYNGEE. The CDR3 is 19 residues long. Trimming left V 0 bases short and J 0 bases short, with 16 bases between. The CDR3 sequence is CASSVDPRTAVSGANVLTF. CDR3 nucleotides: TGTGCCAGCAGCGTAGATCCCCGAACAGCGGTCTCTGGGGCCAACGTCCTGACTTTC.

The chain employs TRBV6-5 and TRBJ1-2, with D uncertain. The CDR3 contains 15 residues. V was shortened by 0 bases and J by 2 bases, with 10 bases between the two germline ends. Germline CDR1 is MNHEY and CDR2 is SVGAGI. In nucleotides, the CDR3 is TGTGCCAGCAGTTACTCGAGGAGGGTCAACTATGGCTACACCTTC. Protein product: CASSYSRRVNYGYTF.

The J gene is TRBJ2-1, the V gene TRBV7-2, with 9 bases that match TRBD2. Looked up from germline, CDR1 is SGHTA and CDR2 is FQGNSA. The CDR3 runs to 19 residues. Trimming cost V 4 bases and J 2 bases; bases outside gene matches: 15. The CDR3 is CASSWIGRGGEGPYNEQFF. CDR3 sequence (DNA): TGTGCCAGCAGCTGGATCGGGCGGGGGGGCGAGGGGCCCTACAATGAGCAGTTCTTC.

This rearrangement joins TRBV6-1 to TRBJ1-2; 7 positions match TRBD1. The CDR3 contains 15 residues. In germline, CDR1 is MNHNS, CDR2 SASEGT. V shed 6 bases and J 7 bases; nucleotides not matched to a gene: 14. The CDR3: CASRAQGVVGGGYTF. The CDR3 DNA reads TGTGCCAGCAGGGCGCAGGGGGTGGTCGGAGGTGGCTACACCTTC.

The V call is TRBV2, the J call TRBJ2-3; D is possibly TRBD1 (5 bases). Trimming shortened V by 7 bases and J by 1 base, and 12 bases separated the two germline ends. The germline V gene has CDR1 SNHLY and CDR2 FYNNEI. The CDR3 extends over 14 amino acids. The CDR3, as DNA: TGTGCCAGCATGGAAGGGGCGCGCACAGATACGCAGTATTTT. Translation: CASMEGARTDTQYF.

The genes are TRBV12-5 and TRBJ1-2; maybe TRBD1 (5 bases). The CDR3 is 20 amino acids. CDR1 LGHNT and CDR2 FRNRAP come from the germline V gene. Trimming left V 6 bases short and J 5 bases short, with 34 bases between. CDR3 sequence (DNA): TGTGCTAGTGGCCAAGGGGTTTTGAACCGATGGACAACTAAGCAATATGGCTACACCTTC. This gives the protein CASGQGVLNRWTTKQYGYTF.

This clone has only a few counts. V gene TRBV11-2 combines with J gene TRBJ2-2; D is perhaps TRBD2 (6 bases). CDR1 and CDR2 (germline): SGHAT, FQNNGV. The CDR3 has 17 residues. V was clipped by 2 bases and J by 3 bases, with 16 bases between them. The CDR3 loop reads CASSLLGRQEDTGELFF. The CDR3 region has the DNA TGTGCCAGCAGCTTACTGGGGAGGCAGGAGGACACCGGGGAGCTGTTTTTT.

This sequence joins TRBV2 and TRBJ1-5; the D is unclear. Germline CDR1 and CDR2: SNHLY and FYNNEI. V lost 5 bases and J 2 bases, leaving 10 bases between the germline ends. This CDR3 contains 14 residues. CDR3 nucleotide sequence: TGTGCCAGCAGTCCCGACACGCGCAATCAGCCCCAGCATTTT. It yields the protein CASSPDTRNQPQHF.

V usage is TRBV28 and J usage is TRBJ1-2; 9 bases agree with TRBD1. Germline CDR1 reads MDHEN; CDR2 reads SYDVKM. The CDR3 is 13 residues long. With V trimmed by 6 bases and J by 6 bases, 5 bases remained unmatched. For the CDR3, the DNA is TGTGCCAGCAGACCTACAGGGGGCAATGGCTACACCTTC. Its protein product is CASRPTGGNGYTF.

This clone was observed a handful of times. This chain joins TRBV5-5 and TRBJ2-1, with a tentative D call TRBD1 (5 bases). The germline V and J ends were trimmed by 1 base and 0 bases, with 17 bases remaining between them. CDR1 is SGHKS and CDR2 is YYEKEE in the germline V gene (reference sequence). The length of the CDR3 is 18 residues. In DNA form, the CDR3 reads TGTGCCAGCAGCTTGCATCTCAGACAGTTAAGCTCCTACAATGAGCAGTTCTTC. Translation gives CASSLHLRQLSSYNEQFF.

This rearrangement joins TRBV30 to TRBJ1-6, with 9 bases matching TRBD1. The CDR3 length is 14 residues. J gave up 9 bases and V 3 bases, and 6 bases lay outside the gene matches. Per the germline V gene, CDR1 is GTSNPN and CDR2 is SVGIG (reference sequence). The CDR3 DNA follows: TGTGCCTGGAGCTTTGGGACAGGGTCTTCACCCCTCCACTTT. It translates to CAWSFGTGSSPLHF.

The gene calls are TRBV11-2 and TRBJ1-2; the D is unclear. V dropped 6 bases and J dropped 4 bases, with 18 bases sitting between them. Germline V gene sequence: CDR1 SGHAT, CDR2 FQNNGV. The CDR3 runs to 15 residues. DNA of the CDR3: TGTGCCAGCAGTCGAGGGCCGGCCCTAGCCTATGGCTACACCTTC. It encodes CASSRGPALAYGYTF.

This rearrangement joins TRBV5-1 to TRBJ2-1; perhaps TRBD1 as D (5 bases). Germline CDR1 SGHRS, CDR2 YFSETQ. The ends were cut back, 0 bases at V and 10 bases at J, with 17 bases in the middle. This CDR3 is 15 amino acids long. The CDR3 coding sequence is TGCGCCAGCAGCTTGGCGCAGGAGTTCTGGGGCGAGCAGTTCTTC. Protein: CASSLAQEFWGEQFF. The entire variable domain, with the rest obtained from reference TRBV5-1 and TRBJ2-1, is as follows: KAGVTQTPRYLIKTRGQQVTLSCSPISGHRSVSWYQQTPGQGLQFLFEYFSETQRNKGNFPGRFSGRQFSNSRSEMNVSTLELGDSALYLCASSLAQEFWGEQFFGPGTRLTVL.

V usage is TRBV7-2 and J usage is TRBJ2-7, with no clear D. The CDR3 has 14 residues. Trimming took 1 base from V and 2 from J, leaving 9 bases between them. Germline CDR1 reads SGHTA; CDR2 reads FQGNSA. The CDR3, as DNA: TGTGCCAGCAGCTTAGTGGATAGCCCCTACGAGCAGTACTTC. Its protein product is CASSLVDSPYEQYF.

This sequence joins TRBV5-1 and TRBJ1-5, with D possibly TRBD1 on 6 matching bases. The CDR3 contains 17 residues. Looked up from germline, CDR1 is SGHRS and CDR2 is YFSETQ. Trimming removed 1 base at V and 0 bases at J, with 14 bases between. The CDR3, as DNA: TGCGCCAGCAGCTTGTCTCCGACAGGTGATAGCAATCAGCCCCAGCATTTT. Its translation: CASSLSPTGDSNQPQHF.

This rearrangement joins TRBV10-3 to TRBJ2-1; D may be TRBD2 (6 bases). Trimming cost V 2 bases and J 11 bases, with 25 bases left between them. The CDR3 contains 17 residues. CDR1 is ENHRY, CDR2 SYGVKD, per germline. CDR3 in DNA: TGTGCCATCAGTGAGCCCAAGAGGGCGGGGCCTCGGTGGAAGCAGTTCTTC. Translation gives CAISEPKRAGPRWKQFF.

The rearrangement joins TRBV30 to TRBJ2-3, with 7 bases aligning to TRBD1. V gave up 0 bases and J gave up 6 bases; unmatched junction bases: 12. The CDR3 loop spans 16 amino acids. Germline-derived CDR1 and CDR2 are GTSNPN and SVGIG (reference sequence). CDR3 region: CAWSVGRLGGGDTQYF. As DNA, the CDR3 is TGTGCCTGGAGTGTAGGACGGCTAGGGGGCGGGGATACGCAGTATTTT.

This chain links TRBV28 with TRBJ1-5, with 12 bases that match TRBD1. CDR1 is MDHEN and CDR2 is SYDVKM in the germline V gene. The CDR3 runs 16 residues. The V gene end was trimmed by 6 bases and the J gene end by 9 bases; junction bases not matched to a gene: 12. The CDR3, as DNA: TGTGCCAGCAGCTTTCAGGGACAGGGGGCGCGGGGGCCCCAGCATTTT. As protein: CASSFQGQGARGPQHF.

Details on this clone: Other DNA variants within this sample encode the same CDR3. V gene TRBV25-1 combines with J gene TRBJ2-7; D not certain. From germline, CDR1 is MGHDK and CDR2 SYGVNS. V was pared by 2 bases and J by 6 bases, with 8 bases between. There are 12 residues in the CDR3. CDR3 residues: CASSEGSGEQYF. CDR3 in DNA: TGTGCCAGCAGTGAAGGCTCGGGCGAGCAGTACTTC.

This chain links TRBV5-1 with TRBJ2-5, with a weak D call TRBD2 (6 bases). The CDR3 covers 13 residues. Germline CDR1 SGHRS, CDR2 YFSETQ. V lost 5 bases, J lost 3 bases, and 11 bases lay in between. CDR3 bases: TGCGCCAGCAGAGGAGGGGACGAAGAGACCCAGTACTTC. This gives the protein CASRGGDEETQYF.

This chain links TRBV6-5 with TRBJ1-2; D gene uncertain. This CDR3 is built from 14 residues. Trimming pared 0 bases from V and 4 bases from J, leaving 9 bases between. Germline values: CDR1 MNHEY, CDR2 SVGAGI. CDR3 nucleotide sequence: TGTGCCAGCAGTTACTCGGGCCCTCCCTATGGCTACACCTTC. Residues: CASSYSGPPYGYTF.

V and J are TRBV11-2 and TRBJ2-4; 7 bases map to TRBD2. Per the germline V gene, CDR1 is SGHAT and CDR2 is FQNNGV. The CDR3 has 18 residues. V lost 2 bases to trimming and J lost 2 bases; unmatched junction nucleotides: 12. CDR3 nucleotide sequence: TGTGCCAGCAGCTTAACTGAGCGGGACCCAATATCCAAAAACATTCAGTACTTC. Its protein product is CASSLTERDPISKNIQYF.

This clone is a singleton in its sample. The V gene is TRBV6-1, the J gene TRBJ1-1, with TRBD1 identical over 8 bases. The CDR3 length is 11 residues. V was clipped by 10 bases and J by 5 bases; unmatched bases: 3. Per germline, CDR1 MNHNS and CDR2 SASEGT. The CDR3 nucleotides read TGTGCCACCAGGGGGCGGACTGAAGCTTTCTTT. Its translation is CATRGRTEAFF.